This T cell receptor (beta chain) originates from a study of CDR3 diversity in severe acne. Germline loops: CDR1 SGDLS, CDR2 YYNGEE. The germline V and J ends were trimmed by 4 bases and 1 base, with 11 bases remaining between them. The CDR3 sequence is 15 residues long. MiXCR, applied by TCRdb to the PCR reads, yields one record per CDR3 protein. The table shows some 90,000 distinct CDR3 sequences, with roughly 52% occurring only once. The material sequenced was blood. The chain recombines TRBV9 with TRBJ2-2; D gene ambiguous. This sequence was found in a male donor in good health, serving as a control. For the CDR3, the DNA is TGTGCCAGCAGCAATCGCAGGCAGAACACCGGGGAGCTGTTTTTT. This gives the protein CASSNRRQNTGELFF.